A single sample gave rise to the 26 T cell receptor beta chains below, sequenced in a study of cytomegalovirus exposure and HLA in healthy donors. A multiplex PCR was run with 60 Vbeta primers and 13 Jbeta primers. Libraries were prepared by immunoSEQ multiplex PCR; TCRdb keeps only in-frame clonotypes and omits some of them. The data hold roughly 63,000 clones, with more than 70% observed a single time. Sequencing used PBMCs. These receptors all stem from a woman aged 40-49 years in good health and CMV-seropositive.

The chain recombines TRBV5-8 with TRBJ2-7; 8 bases map to TRBD1. This CDR3 is 15 amino acids long. With 2 bases clipped from V and 4 bases from J, the junction kept 8 bases outside the gene matches. Germline CDR1 SGHTS, CDR2 YDEGEE. The CDR3 bases are TGTGCCAGCAGCTTCGGTAGTCAGGGGGCGTACGAGCAGTACTTC. Amino acid sequence: CASSFGSQGAYEQYF.

The chain recombines TRBV12-5 with TRBJ2-1; D is perhaps TRBD1 (6 bases). Looked up from germline, CDR1 is LGHNT and CDR2 is FRNRAP. Trimming left V 3 bases short and J 0 bases short, with 9 bases between. This CDR3 has 15 residues. CDR3 in DNA: TGTGCTAGTGGTTTAGGACAGAGCTCCTACAATGAGCAGTTCTTC. It translates to CASGLGQSSYNEQFF.

This clone occurred a few times. The chain has TRBV19 and TRBJ1-2; D is possibly TRBD1 (6 bases). This CDR3 is built from 15 residues. With 8 bases removed from V and 6 bases from J, the gap between germline ends came to 22 bases. Germline loops: CDR1 LNHDA, CDR2 SQIVND (reference sequence). CDR3 amino acids: CASFFTGLPTHGYTF. Here the CDR3 DNA reads TGTGCCAGTTTCTTTACAGGGCTTCCTACTCATGGCTACACCTTC.

V is TRBV14 and J is TRBJ1-1; a possible D gene is TRBD1 (5 bases). V gave up 3 bases and J gave up 5 bases, with 16 bases separating them. The V gene's germline CDR1 is SGHDN and CDR2 FVKESK. The CDR3 covers 15 residues. The CDR3: CASSHRRGSSTEAFF. The CDR3 region has the DNA TGTGCCAGCAGCCATAGGAGGGGCTCATCGACTGAAGCTTTCTTT. Complete variable domain (other parts from reference TRBV14 and TRBJ1-1): EAGVTQFPSHSVIEKGQTVTLRCDPISGHDNLYWYRRVMGKEIKFLLHFVKESKQDESGMPNNRFLAERTGGTYSTLKVQPAELEDSGVYFCASSHRRGSSTEAFFGQGTRLTVV.

The chain links TRBV25-1 to TRBJ2-1; 8 nucleotides agree with TRBD2. The CDR3 is 16 residues long. Germline assignment: CDR1 MGHDK and CDR2 SYGVNS. V lost 4 bases to trimming and J lost 3 bases; unmatched junction nucleotides: 8. CDR3 amino acids: CASSVTGGLDYNEQFF. CDR3 DNA: TGTGCCAGCAGTGTAACGGGGGGGCTGGACTACAATGAGCAGTTCTTC.

This chain links TRBV30 with TRBJ1-6, with a weak D call TRBD1 (5 bases). The V end was cut by 3 bases, the J end by 0 bases, with 18 bases between. Germline V gives CDR1 GTSNPN, CDR2 SVGIG (reference sequence). The CDR3 contains 18 residues. DNA of the CDR3: TGTGCCTGGAGAGTAAGCACAGGCGCTAGCTCCTATAATTCACCCCTCCACTTT. Protein: CAWRVSTGASSYNSPLHF.

The chain couples TRBV9 to TRBJ2-3, with 7 positions matching TRBD1. The CDR3 covers 17 residues. Losses at the gene ends were 0 bases for V and 2 bases for J; bases not matched to a gene: 9. The germline V gene has CDR1 SGDLS and CDR2 YYNGEE. CDR3 protein: CASSVVGDREVTDTQYF. CDR3 sequence (DNA): TGTGCCAGCAGCGTAGTAGGGGACAGAGAAGTCACAGATACGCAGTATTTT.

This clone occurred a few times. The rearrangement joins TRBV29-1 to TRBJ2-7; the D gene is possibly TRBD1 (6 bases). Trimming took 6 bases from V and 0 from J, leaving 15 bases between them. CDR1 SQVTM and CDR2 ANQGSEA come from the germline V gene. The CDR3 has 14 amino acids. Here the CDR3 reads CSVVEQGSSYEQYF. The CDR3 DNA reads TGCAGCGTCGTCGAACAGGGATCCTCCTACGAGCAGTACTTC.

CDR3 loop: CASSQGNQETQYF. CDR3 coding DNA: TGTGCCAGCAGCCAGGGTAACCAAGAGACCCAGTACTTC. This chain uses TRBV7-3 with TRBJ2-5; a weak D match, TRBD1 (5 bases). The CDR3 sequence is 13 residues long. Germline V gene sequence: CDR1 SGHTA, CDR2 FQGTGA. With 5 bases removed from V and 0 bases from J, the gap between germline ends came to 7 bases.

The CDR3 region is CASSFTGTGQPQHF. The DNA of the CDR3 is TGTGCCAGCAGTTTCACAGGGACCGGTCAGCCCCAGCATTTT. This chain connects TRBV28 to TRBJ1-5; a weak D match, TRBD1 (6 bases). The length of the CDR3 is 14 residues. The V gene lost 3 bases and the J gene lost 6 bases, with 12 bases spanning the gap. The germline gives CDR1 MDHEN, CDR2 SYDVKM.

At least ten counts were recorded for this clone. The rearrangement joins TRBV2 to TRBJ1-1, with D maybe TRBD1 (6 bases). Trimming left V 6 bases short and J 0 bases short, with 17 bases between. The CDR3 covers 16 residues. CDR1 is SNHLY and CDR2 is FYNNEI in the germline V gene. The chain's CDR3 is CASSAIGQGMNTEAFF. The CDR3 coding sequence is TGTGCCAGCAGCGCCATCGGGCAGGGGATGAACACTGAAGCTTTCTTT.

The gene calls are TRBV19 and TRBJ2-7; 8 nucleotides match TRBD1. Per germline, CDR1 LNHDA and CDR2 SQIVND (reference sequence). The CDR3 is made up of 13 amino acids. The junction had 3 bases not matched to a gene; V was cut back by 6 bases and J by 2 bases. CDR3 nucleotide sequence: TGTGCCAGTAGGGACAGGGTCACCTACGAGCAGTACTTC. Its translation is CASRDRVTYEQYF.

This sequence joins TRBV19 and TRBJ2-3; the D gene is possibly TRBD1 (6 bases). CDR3 length: 16 amino acids. Germline V gene data show CDR1 as LNHDA and CDR2 as SQIVND (reference sequence). V was shortened by 5 bases and J by 5 bases, with 20 bases between the two germline ends. CDR3 sequence reads: CASSLTGNRRGDTQYF. The DNA of the CDR3 is TGTGCCAGTAGTCTTACAGGGAACCGGCGAGGAGATACGCAGTATTTT. The full variable domain, with the rest looked up from reference TRBV19 and TRBJ2-3, is DGGITQSPKYLFRKEGQNVTLSCEQNLNHDAMYWYRQDPGQGLRLIYYSQIVNDFQKGDIAEGYSVSREKKESFPLTVTSAQKNPTAFYLCASSLTGNRRGDTQYFGPGTRLTVL.

The chain carries TRBV5-6 and TRBJ1-1, with unresolved D. CDR1 and CDR2 (germline): SGHDT, YYEEEE. The CDR3 extends over 15 amino acids. Trimming shortened V by 3 bases and J by 1 base, and 13 bases separated the two germline ends. The CDR3 sequence is CASSSTGDWNTEAFF. The CDR3 nucleotides are TGTGCCAGCAGCTCGACGGGTGACTGGAACACTGAAGCTTTCTTT.

This clone came up a few times. Other DNA sequences from this sample encode an identical CDR3 as well. The V call is TRBV6-5, the J call TRBJ1-2; 10 nucleotides align to TRBD1. V shed 0 bases, J shed 7 bases, and the junction held 8 bases outside the gene matches. This CDR3 is 16 amino acids long. Germline values: CDR1 MNHEY, CDR2 SVGAGI. The CDR3 spells CASSYSTGGAVGGYTF. CDR3 sequence (DNA): TGTGCCAGCAGTTACTCGACAGGGGGCGCCGTAGGTGGCTACACCTTC.

Here the CDR3 DNA reads TGTGCCAGCAGTAGACTCCGGGGGAACACTGAAGCTTTCTTT. Protein product: CASSRLRGNTEAFF. The chain uses TRBV6-6 and TRBJ1-1; no clear D gene. The CDR3 has 14 residues. Germline values: CDR1 MNHNY, CDR2 SVGAGI (reference sequence). V gave up 5 bases and J gave up 1 base, with 11 bases separating them.

V is TRBV5-1 and J is TRBJ2-6; the D is unclear. V lost 6 bases, J lost 0 bases, and 7 bases lay in between. The CDR3 sequence is 14 residues long. In germline, CDR1 is SGHRS, CDR2 YFSETQ. As DNA, the CDR3 is TGCGCCAGCACCCCGGTCTCTGGGGCCAACGTCCTGACTTTC. As protein: CASTPVSGANVLTF.

This clone was detected a few times. CDR3 coding DNA: TGTGCCAGTAGTTCTAGGACAGTCTCCTACGAGCAGTACTTC. Its translation: CASSSRTVSYEQYF. The chain uses TRBV19 and TRBJ2-7, with TRBD1 as a possible D gene (6 bases). Germline assignment: CDR1 LNHDA and CDR2 SQIVND (reference sequence). Trimming shortened V by 5 bases and J by 0 bases, and 11 bases separated the two germline ends. This CDR3 contains 14 residues.

The CDR3 reads CASSYGSGRTYNEQFF. For the CDR3, the DNA is TGTGCCAGCAGTTACGGCAGCGGCCGGACCTACAATGAGCAGTTCTTC. The chain is built from TRBV6-5 and TRBJ2-1; TRBD2 might be the D (5 bases). V lost 2 bases to trimming and J lost 2 bases, with 13 bases between them. Germline CDR1 and CDR2: MNHEY and SVGAGI. CDR3 length: 16 residues.

The chain carries TRBV5-5 and TRBJ2-5, with 7 positions matching TRBD2. V lost 1 base and J lost 5; bases outside the gene matches: 5. Germline V CDR1 and CDR2: SGHKS, YYEKEE (reference sequence). This CDR3 comprises 14 residues. CDR3 DNA: TGTGCCAGCAGCTTGTCCGGGGGGAAGGAGACCCAGTACTTC. Translated: CASSLSGGKETQYF.

The chain carries TRBV6-5 and TRBJ2-1; 7 nucleotides match TRBD2. The CDR3 spans 15 residues. Germline V gene data show CDR1 as MNHEY and CDR2 as SVGAGI. The V and J ends lost 6 bases and 4 bases, in that order; junction bases with no gene match: 9. CDR3 sequence: CASSRASGVYNEQFF. The CDR3 coding sequence is TGTGCCAGCAGCCGGGCCAGCGGGGTGTACAATGAGCAGTTCTTC.

The rearrangement joins TRBV4-1 to TRBJ1-4, with D possibly matching TRBD1 (5 bases). Trimming took 4 bases from V and 7 from J, leaving 16 bases between them. The germline CDR1 and CDR2 sequences are MGHRA and YSYEKL. The CDR3 has 15 residues. The CDR3, as DNA: TGCGCCAGCAGCCCCGGGACTCAGGGCGGTGAAAAACTGTTTTTT. Translated, it gives CASSPGTQGGEKLFF.

The chain couples TRBV11-2 to TRBJ1-1; D unclear. Trimming took 0 bases from V and 8 from J, leaving 13 bases between them. This CDR3 is built from 14 residues. Germline loops: CDR1 SGHAT, CDR2 FQNNGV. The CDR3 bases are TGTGCCAGCAGCTTAGATCCGGGAACTAGAGAAGCTTTCTTT. Its protein product is CASSLDPGTREAFF.

The chain links TRBV18 to TRBJ2-3; 8 bases line up with TRBD2. Trimming took 6 bases from V and 4 from J; bases not matched to a gene: 6. The CDR3 contains 14 residues. Germline V gene sequence: CDR1 KGHSH, CDR2 LQKENI. This CDR3 reads CASSPGLAPDTQYF. The CDR3 region has the DNA TGTGCCAGCTCGCCCGGACTAGCTCCAGATACGCAGTATTTT.

The genes are TRBV10-3 and TRBJ1-2; no reliable D call. CDR1 is ENHRY, CDR2 SYGVKD, per germline. V was pared by 4 bases and J by 5 bases, with 8 bases between. The CDR3 is made up of 12 amino acids. CDR3 DNA sequence: TGTGCCATCAGTGTCCAACAGTATGGCTACACCTTC. Translating gives CAISVQQYGYTF.

The chain combines TRBV19 with TRBJ1-5; D is perhaps TRBD1 (5 bases). The germline V and J ends were trimmed by 7 bases and 2 bases, with 6 bases remaining between them. Germline V gene data show CDR1 as LNHDA and CDR2 as SQIVND (reference sequence). This CDR3 has 12 amino acids. CDR3 loop: CASKQGNQPQHF. In DNA form, the CDR3 reads TGTGCCAGTAAACAGGGCAATCAGCCCCAGCATTTT. The full variable domain, its missing parts supplied by reference TRBV19 and TRBJ1-5, is DGGITQSPKYLFRKEGQNVTLSCEQNLNHDAMYWYRQDPGQGLRLIYYSQIVNDFQKGDIAEGYSVSREKKESFPLTVTSAQKNPTAFYLCASKQGNQPQHFGDGTRLSIL.